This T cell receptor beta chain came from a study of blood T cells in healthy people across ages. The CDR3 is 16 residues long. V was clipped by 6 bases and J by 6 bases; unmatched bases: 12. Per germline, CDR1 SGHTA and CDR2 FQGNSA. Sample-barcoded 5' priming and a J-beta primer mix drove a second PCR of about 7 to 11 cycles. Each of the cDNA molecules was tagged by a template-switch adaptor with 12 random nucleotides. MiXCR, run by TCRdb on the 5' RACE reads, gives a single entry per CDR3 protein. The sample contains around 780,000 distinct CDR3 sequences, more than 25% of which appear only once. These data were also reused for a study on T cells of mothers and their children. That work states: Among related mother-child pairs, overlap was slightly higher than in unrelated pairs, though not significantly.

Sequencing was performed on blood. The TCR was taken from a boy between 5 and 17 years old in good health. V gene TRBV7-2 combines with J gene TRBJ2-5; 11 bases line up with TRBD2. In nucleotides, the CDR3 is TGTGCCAGCAGTCCTTCAAGGACTAGCGGGCTAAAGACCCAGTACTTC. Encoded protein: CASSPSRTSGLKTQYF.